The rows below give T cell receptor beta chains drawn from one sample of a study of CD8 T cells in Susac syndrome. TCRdb used MiXCR to reprocess the immunoSEQ multiplex PCR reads, holding one entry per CDR3 protein. The repertoire includes 150,000 to 200,000 distinct CDR3 sequences, about 90% of them detected once, and approximately 0.082% sits in the top ten. Material: CD4+ T cells from PBMCs. The receptors derive from a human donor in good health. Both conserved end residues are part of each CDR3. Fields, in order: V gene, J gene, CDR3 protein.

V gene: TRBV19
J gene: TRBJ2-1
CDR3 protein: CATGGSSYNEQFF

V gene: TRBV30
J gene: TRBJ2-3
CDR3 protein: CAWGGVRTDTQYF

V gene: TRBV12-3/TRBV12-4
J gene: TRBJ1-2
CDR3 protein: CASRTTGIENGYTF

V gene: TRBV7-2
J gene: TRBJ2-2
CDR3 protein: CASSPGGAGTGELFF

V gene: TRBV6-6
J gene: TRBJ1-1
CDR3 protein: CASRPAAREAFF

V gene: TRBV9
J gene: TRBJ1-2
CDR3 protein: CASSARTGIAGGYTF

V gene: TRBV5-1
J gene: TRBJ1-6
CDR3 protein: CASRRGFEGVNSPLHF

V gene: TRBV7-8
J gene: TRBJ1-1
CDR3 protein: CASSLVFGTGATEAFF

V gene: TRBV5-6
J gene: TRBJ2-5
CDR3 protein: CASSLAGVRETQYF

V gene: TRBV4-3
J gene: TRBJ2-5
CDR3 protein: CASSQVPGGETQYF

V gene: TRBV20-1
J gene: TRBJ2-2
CDR3 protein: CSATRGRDTGELFF

V gene: TRBV28
J gene: TRBJ2-1
CDR3 protein: CASSLPSSGSGYNEQFF

V gene: TRBV14
J gene: TRBJ1-2
CDR3 protein: CASSQVGSNYGYTF

V gene: TRBV4-3
J gene: TRBJ1-1
CDR3 protein: CASSQDSGHPNTEAFF

V gene: TRBV29-1
J gene: TRBJ2-1
CDR3 protein: CSVKKLSGGADEQFF

V gene: TRBV28
J gene: TRBJ1-1
CDR3 protein: CASTIGRLTEAFF

V gene: TRBV6-2/TRBV6-3
J gene: TRBJ1-2
CDR3 protein: CASSSRDRDYGYTF

V gene: TRBV20-1
J gene: TRBJ1-1
CDR3 protein: CSASLGTSTEAFF

V gene: TRBV7-9
J gene: TRBJ1-4
CDR3 protein: CASSLGELTTNEKLFF

V gene: TRBV12-3/TRBV12-4
J gene: TRBJ2-7
CDR3 protein: CASSFPQGWAALYEQYF

V gene: TRBV5-1
J gene: TRBJ1-1
CDR3 protein: CASSFLGRANTEAFF